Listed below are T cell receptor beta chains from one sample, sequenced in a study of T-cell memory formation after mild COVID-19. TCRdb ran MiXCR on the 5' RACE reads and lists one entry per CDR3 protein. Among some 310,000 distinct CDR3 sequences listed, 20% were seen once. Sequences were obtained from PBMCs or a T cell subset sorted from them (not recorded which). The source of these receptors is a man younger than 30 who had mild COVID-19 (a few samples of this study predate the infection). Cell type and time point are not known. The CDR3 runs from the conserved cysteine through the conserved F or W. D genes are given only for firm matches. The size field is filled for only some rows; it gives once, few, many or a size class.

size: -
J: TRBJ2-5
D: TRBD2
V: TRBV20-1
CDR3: CSARASSGGPGETQYF
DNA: TGCAGTGCTAGAGCGAGTAGCGGGGGGCCGGGGGAGACCCAGTACTTC

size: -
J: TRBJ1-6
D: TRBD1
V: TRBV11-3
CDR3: CASSSGGQGNSPLHF
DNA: TGTGCCAGCAGCTCCGGCGGACAGGGGAATTCACCCCTCCACTTT

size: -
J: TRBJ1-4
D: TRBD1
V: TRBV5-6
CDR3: CASSQADRAVF
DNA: TGTGCCAGCAGCCAGGCGGACAGGGCGGTGTTT

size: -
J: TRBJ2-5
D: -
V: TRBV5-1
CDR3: CASSLFPSTKRETQYF
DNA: TGCGCCAGCAGCTTGTTCCCGTCGACAAAGAGAGAGACCCAGTACTTC

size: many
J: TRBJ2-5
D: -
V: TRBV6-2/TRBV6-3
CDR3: CASSYESQETQYF
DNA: TGTGCCAGCAGTTATGAGAGCCAAGAGACCCAGTACTTC

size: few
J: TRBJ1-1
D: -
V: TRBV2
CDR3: CASNSDRGTEAFF
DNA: TGTGCCAGCAATTCGGACAGAGGCACTGAAGCTTTCTTT

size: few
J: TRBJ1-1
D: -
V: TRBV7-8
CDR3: CASSLAGQEAFF
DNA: TGTGCCAGCAGCTTAGCTGGACAGGAAGCTTTCTTT

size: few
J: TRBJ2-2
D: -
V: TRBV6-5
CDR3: CASSYPNSGELFF
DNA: TGTGCCAGCAGTTACCCCAACTCCGGGGAGCTGTTTTTT

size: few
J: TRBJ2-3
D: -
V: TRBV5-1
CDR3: CASSLEGIGTDTQYF
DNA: TGCGCCAGCAGCTTGGAGGGGATTGGGACAGATACGCAGTATTTT

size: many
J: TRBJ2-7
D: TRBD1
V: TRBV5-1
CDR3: CASSLDRGNEQYF
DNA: TGCGCCAGCAGCTTGGACAGGGGTAACGAGCAGTACTTC

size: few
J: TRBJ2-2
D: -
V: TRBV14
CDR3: CASSPRYSSTGELFF
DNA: TGTGCCAGCAGCCCGCGGTACTCTTCCACCGGGGAGCTGTTTTTT

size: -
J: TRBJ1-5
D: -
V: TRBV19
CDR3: CAISNQVGQPQHF
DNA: TGTGCCATCTCGAATCAGGTGGGCCAGCCCCAGCATTTT

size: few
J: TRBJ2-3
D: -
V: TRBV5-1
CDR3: CASSGGLLVGSTDTQYF
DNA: TGCGCCAGCAGCGGGGGCCTATTAGTGGGAAGCACAGATACGCAGTATTTT

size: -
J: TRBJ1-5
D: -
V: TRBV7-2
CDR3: CASSLAGLYQPQHF
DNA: TGTGCCAGCAGCTTAGCAGGGTTGTATCAGCCCCAGCATTTT

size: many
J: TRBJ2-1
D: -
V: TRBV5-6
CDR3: CASSSDSYNEQFF
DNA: TGTGCCAGCAGCTCGGACAGCTACAATGAGCAGTTCTTC

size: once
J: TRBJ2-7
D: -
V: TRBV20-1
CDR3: CSASQTAYEQYF
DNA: TGCAGTGCTAGTCAGACAGCCTACGAGCAGTACTTC

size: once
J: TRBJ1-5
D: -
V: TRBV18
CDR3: CASPGGANSNQPQHF
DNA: TGTGCCAGCCCCGGGGGGGCGAATAGCAATCAGCCCCAGCATTTT

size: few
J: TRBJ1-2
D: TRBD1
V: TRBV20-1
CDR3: CSARAWTGANYGYTF
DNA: TGCAGTGCTCGCGCTTGGACAGGGGCAAACTATGGCTACACCTTC

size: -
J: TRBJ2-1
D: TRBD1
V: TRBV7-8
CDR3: CASSFGTGSYNEQFF
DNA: TGTGCCAGCAGCTTCGGGACAGGGTCCTACAATGAGCAGTTCTTC

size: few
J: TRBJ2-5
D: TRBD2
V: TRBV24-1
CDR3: CATSDKQKGGSKETQYF
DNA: TGTGCCACCAGTGATAAACAGAAGGGAGGGTCAAAAGAGACCCAGTACTTC

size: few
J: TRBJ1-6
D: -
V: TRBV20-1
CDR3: CSAPDRSSYNSPLHF
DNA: TGCAGTGCTCCCGACCGGAGCTCCTATAATTCACCCCTCCACTTT

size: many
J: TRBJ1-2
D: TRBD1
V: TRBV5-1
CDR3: CASSFIMGTGGGYTF
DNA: TGCGCCAGCAGCTTCATCATGGGGACAGGAGGCGGCTACACCTTC

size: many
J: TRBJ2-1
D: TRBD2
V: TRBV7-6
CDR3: CASSPSGGPYNEQFF
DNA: TGTGCCAGCAGCCCTAGCGGGGGCCCCTACAATGAGCAGTTCTTC

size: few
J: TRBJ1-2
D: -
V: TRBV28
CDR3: CASSSPGKGYTF
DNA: TGTGCCAGCAGCTCCCCCGGAAAAGGCTACACCTTC

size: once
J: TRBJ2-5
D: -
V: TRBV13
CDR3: CASSQKATGLVKETQYF
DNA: TGTGCCAGCAGCCAGAAAGCTACAGGGCTCGTCAAGGAGACCCAGTACTTC

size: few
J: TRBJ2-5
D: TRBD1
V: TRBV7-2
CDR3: CASSTRDRGPEETQYF
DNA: TGTGCCAGCAGCACCCGGGACAGGGGGCCGGAAGAGACCCAGTACTTC

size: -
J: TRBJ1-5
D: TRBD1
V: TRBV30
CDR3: CAWEEQGKPQHF
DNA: TGTGCCTGGGAAGAACAGGGGAAGCCCCAGCATTTT

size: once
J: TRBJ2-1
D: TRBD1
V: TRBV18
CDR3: CASSRNPGQGLLVRSYNEQFF
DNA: TGTGCCAGCTCACGTAACCCGGGACAGGGGTTATTGGTGCGGTCCTACAATGAGCAGTTCTTC